The subject of this entry is one T cell receptor beta chain. These data belong to a study of blood T cell repertoires in COVID-19. About the study: COVID-19 samples collected from the United States, Italy and Spain covered acute and convalescent phases. The cDNA or gDNA used as material had been derived from T cells, B-cell-depleted T cells, or PBMCs.

Germline CDR1 KGHSH, CDR2 LQKENI. This CDR3 is built from 18 residues. Trimming took off 0 bases at V and 5 bases at J, with 19 bases between the two ends. In the source study's methods: The assay estimated nucleated cells by amplifying reference gene primers. TCRdb's copy holds only in-frame clones and misses some; the assay was immunoSEQ multiplex PCR. V and J calls plus clone size are reproduced from that table; the DNA served to infer D and trimming. This sample yields roughly 73,000 clones, of which 82% are seen a single time; 1.8% belongs to the top ten. This chain joins TRBV18 and TRBJ2-2, with D tentatively TRBD1 (6 bases). This receptor was identified in a woman aged 55-75 years with acute or convalescent COVID-19. Specimen: peripheral blood. DNA for the CDR3: TGTGCCAGCTCACCACCGGGGCTGAAACAGGGCCGGACCGGGGAGCTGTTTTTT. This encodes CASSPPGLKQGRTGELFF.